This T cell receptor beta chain stems from a study of T cell repertoires in cytomegalovirus infection. Study background: Both CMV infection and a matching HLA type were indicated by public TCR beta signatures.

CDR1 and CDR2 (germline): SGHAT, FQNNGV. Unmatched junction bases numbered 6, after V lost 5 bases and J lost 10 bases. CDR3 length equals 13 residues. Remarks on this clonotype: Its antigen is unidentified.

Using its own MiXCR run on the reads, TCRdb lists one record per CDR3 protein. Of over 100,000 distinct CDR3 sequences listed, roughly 9.1% are singletons. The clonotype comes from a human donor in good health (CMV status not recorded). Some clones in this sample may be carry-over from other donors' samples. Material: PBMCs, sequenced either directly or after in vitro stimulation (not recorded which). The chain employs TRBV11-2 and TRBJ2-1; 9 nucleotides agree with TRBD1. The CDR3 DNA sequence: TGTGCCAGCAGCGGGGACAGGGCTCAAGAGCAGTTCTTC. Its translation: CASSGDRAQEQFF.